This T cell receptor (beta chain) derives from a study of cytomegalovirus exposure and HLA in healthy donors. Study in general: A data release that came early held some 84 million unique TCRs from HLA-typed donors. The study's findings and limits: In a later analysis, TCR beta V- and J-gene trimming showed a link to a missense DCLRE1C variant. CMV serostatus was the sole immune exposure data available.

Germline V CDR1 and CDR2: LNHDA, SQIVND (reference sequence). CDR3 length: 12 residues. V lost 6 bases and J lost 7; bases outside the gene matches: 3. As for the donors, each was a healthy bone marrow donor. Comment on this clone: Its specificity is not known.

The PCR was carried out with 60 Vbeta primers and 13 Jbeta primers. Repertoires were generated with immunoSEQ multiplex PCR, while TCRdb's copy carries only in-frame clones and drops some. The sample consists of roughly 110,000 clones, roughly four fifths of them appearing once. The TCR comes from a man aged 45-65 years in good health and CMV-seronegative. This chain uses TRBV19 with TRBJ1-2; 9 bases agree with TRBD1. Sample: PBMCs. The chain's CDR3 is CASRGQGGGYTF. CDR3 sequence (DNA): TGTGCCAGTAGGGGACAGGGAGGTGGCTACACCTTC.